This entry describes one T cell receptor beta chain. These data come from a study of T-cell memory formation after mild COVID-19. TCRdb reprocessed the 5' RACE reads via MiXCR and lists one record per CDR3 protein. Of 550,000 to 600,000 distinct CDR3 sequences in the sample, about 20% were seen once. The receptor was derived from an adult woman who had mild COVID-19 (a few samples of this study predate the infection). Cell type and time point are not known. The source material was PBMCs or a T cell subset sorted from them (not recorded which).

CDR3 DNA sequence: TGTGCCAGCAGCCGTCGGGGTTTGACAGCAACTAATGAAAAACTGTTTTTT. Translating gives CASSRRGLTATNEKLFF. V gene TRBV7-9 combines with J gene TRBJ1-4; TRBD1 is a possible D gene (5 bases). Germline V gene sequence: CDR1 SEHNR, CDR2 FQNEAQ (reference sequence). The CDR3 runs to 17 residues. The ends were cut back, 5 bases at V and 0 bases at J, with 16 bases in the middle. Full variable domain (rest looked up from reference TRBV7-9 and TRBJ1-4): DTGVSQNPRHKITKRGQNVTFRCDPISEHNRLYWYRQTLGQGPEFLTYFQNEAQLEKSRLLSDRFSAERPKGSFSTLEIQRTEQGDSAMYLCASSRRGLTATNEKLFFGSGTQLSVL.